Below, 5 T cell receptor beta chains from the same sample are listed, as sequenced in a study of graft-versus-host responses after intestinal transplantation. Data came from immunoSEQ multiplex PCR; TCRdb stores just in-frame clones and leaves some out. The sample contains 15,000 to 20,000 clones, about 89% of which appear only once. This sample comprised bone marrow, obtained around 120 days after transplant. The receptor source for this set is a human patient who received an intestinal transplant, so some T cells may come from the graft donor.

DNA for the CDR3: TGTGCCAGCAGACCCTTCTCCGGGGAGCTGTTTTTT. It is translated as CASRPFSGELFF. The chain combines TRBV6-5 with TRBJ2-2; D uncertain. Germline V gene data show CDR1 as MNHEY and CDR2 as SVGAGI. Trimming stripped 6 bases from V and 6 bases from J, with 8 bases between. The CDR3 is made up of 12 amino acids.

The rearrangement links TRBV6-6 to TRBJ2-3; 11 bases agree with TRBD1. The V gene end was trimmed by 10 bases and the J gene end by 4 bases; junction bases not matched to a gene: 7. Germline CDR1 MNHNY, CDR2 SVGAGI (reference sequence). The CDR3 extends over 14 amino acids. This CDR3 reads CATGTGGLADTQYF. The CDR3 bases are TGTGCCACCGGGACAGGGGGGCTGGCAGATACGCAGTATTTT.

This clone appeared once. The rearrangement joins TRBV6-4 to TRBJ2-6; D is possibly TRBD1 (5 bases). This CDR3 region has 14 residues. Looked up from germline, CDR1 is MRHNA and CDR2 is SNTAGT. V was trimmed by 2 bases and J by 3 bases, leaving 5 bases between them. The CDR3 DNA reads TGTGCCAGCAGTGACAGGGGTGGGGCCAACGTCCTGACTTTC. Residues: CASSDRGGANVLTF.

This CDR3 reads CASSLESQGYGYTF. CDR3 DNA sequence: TGCGCCAGCAGCTTGGAGAGTCAAGGCTATGGCTACACCTTC. V is TRBV5-1 and J is TRBJ1-2; D is ambiguous. The CDR3 contains 14 residues. Germline loops: CDR1 SGHRS, CDR2 YFSETQ. V gave up 0 bases and J gave up 4 bases, with 10 bases separating them.

The genes are TRBV10-3 and TRBJ2-1; 10 nucleotides match TRBD2. Germline CDR1 ENHRY, CDR2 SYGVKD. J was trimmed by 8 bases and V by 9 bases; bases with no gene match: 4. The CDR3 length is 12 residues. The CDR3 spells CAMSGGGHEQFF. The CDR3 DNA follows: TGTGCCATGAGCGGGGGGGGCCATGAGCAGTTCTTC.